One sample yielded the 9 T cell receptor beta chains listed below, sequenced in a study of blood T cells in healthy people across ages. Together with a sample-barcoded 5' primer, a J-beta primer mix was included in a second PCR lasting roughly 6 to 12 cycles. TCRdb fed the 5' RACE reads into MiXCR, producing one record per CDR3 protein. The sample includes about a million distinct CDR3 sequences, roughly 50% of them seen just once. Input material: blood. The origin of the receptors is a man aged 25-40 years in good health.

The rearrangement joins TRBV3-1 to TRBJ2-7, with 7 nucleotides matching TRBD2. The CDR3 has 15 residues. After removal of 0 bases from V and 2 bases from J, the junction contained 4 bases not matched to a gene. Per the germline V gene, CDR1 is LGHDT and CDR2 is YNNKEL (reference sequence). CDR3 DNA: TGTGCCAGCAGCCAAGAGGGGACTATTACCTACGAGCAGTACTTC. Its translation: CASSQEGTITYEQYF.

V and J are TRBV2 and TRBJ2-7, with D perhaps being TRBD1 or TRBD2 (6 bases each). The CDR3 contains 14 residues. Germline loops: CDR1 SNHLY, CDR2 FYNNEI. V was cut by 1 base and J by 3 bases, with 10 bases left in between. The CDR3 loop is CASSEEGGNYEQYF. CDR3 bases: TGTGCCAGCAGTGAAGAGGGGGGAAACTACGAGCAGTACTTC.

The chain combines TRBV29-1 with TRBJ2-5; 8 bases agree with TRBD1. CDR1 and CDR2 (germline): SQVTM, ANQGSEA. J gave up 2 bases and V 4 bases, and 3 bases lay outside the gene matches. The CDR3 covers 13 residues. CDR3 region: CSVATGVQETQYF. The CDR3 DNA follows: TGCAGCGTTGCGACAGGGGTTCAAGAGACCCAGTACTTC.

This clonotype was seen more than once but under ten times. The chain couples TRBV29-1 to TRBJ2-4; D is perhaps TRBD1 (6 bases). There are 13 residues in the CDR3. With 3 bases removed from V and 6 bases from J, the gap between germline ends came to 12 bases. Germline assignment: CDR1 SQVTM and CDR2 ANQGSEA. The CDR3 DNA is TGCAGCGTTGAGACGGCAGGGGTAAACATTCAGTACTTC. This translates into CSVETAGVNIQYF.

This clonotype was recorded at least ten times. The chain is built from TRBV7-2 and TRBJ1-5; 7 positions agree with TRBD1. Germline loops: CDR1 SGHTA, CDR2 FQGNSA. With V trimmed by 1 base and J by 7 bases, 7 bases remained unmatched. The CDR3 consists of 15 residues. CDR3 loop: CASSLERQGRQPQHF. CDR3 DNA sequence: TGTGCCAGCAGCTTAGAGAGACAGGGCAGACAGCCCCAGCATTTT.

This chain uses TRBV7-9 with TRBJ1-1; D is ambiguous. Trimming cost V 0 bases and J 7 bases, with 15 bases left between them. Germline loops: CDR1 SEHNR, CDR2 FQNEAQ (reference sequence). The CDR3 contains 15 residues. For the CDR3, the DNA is TGTGCCAGCAGCTTAGCACTAGCGGCAGGTATTGAAGCTTTCTTT. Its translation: CASSLALAAGIEAFF. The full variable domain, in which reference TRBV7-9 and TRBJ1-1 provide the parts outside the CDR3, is DTGVSQNPRHKITKRGQNVTFRCDPISEHNRLYWYRQTLGQGPEFLTYFQNEAQLEKSRLLSDRFSAERPKGSFSTLEIQRTEQGDSAMYLCASSLALAAGIEAFFGQGTRLTVV.

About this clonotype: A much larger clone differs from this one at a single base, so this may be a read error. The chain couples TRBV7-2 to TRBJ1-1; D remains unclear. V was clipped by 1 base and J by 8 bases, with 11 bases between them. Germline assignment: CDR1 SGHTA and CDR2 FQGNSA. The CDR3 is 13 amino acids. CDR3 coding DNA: TGTGCCAGCAGCTTAGTAGGAAGGGCCGAAGCTTTCTTT. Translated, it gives CASSLVGRAEAFF.

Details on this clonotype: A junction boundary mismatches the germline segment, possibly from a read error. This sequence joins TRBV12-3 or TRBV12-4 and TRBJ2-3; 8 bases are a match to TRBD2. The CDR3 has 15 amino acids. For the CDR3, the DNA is TGTGCTAGCAGCCGTCTACTAGCGGTGGCAGATACGCAGTATTTT. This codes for CASSRLLAVADTQYF.

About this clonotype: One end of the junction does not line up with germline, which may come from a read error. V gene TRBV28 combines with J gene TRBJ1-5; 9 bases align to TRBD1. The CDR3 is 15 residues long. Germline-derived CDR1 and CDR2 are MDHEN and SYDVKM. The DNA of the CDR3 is TGTGCCGGCAGTCTGTTCGGACAGGGGAACCAGCCCCAGCATTTT. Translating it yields CAGSLFGQGNQPQHF. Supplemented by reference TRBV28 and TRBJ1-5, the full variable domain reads DVKVTQSSRYLVKRTGEKVFLECVQDMDHENMFWYRQDPGLGLRLIYFSYDVKMKEKGDIPEGYSVSREKKERFSLILESASTNQTSMYLCAGSLFGQGNQPQHFGDGTRLSIL.